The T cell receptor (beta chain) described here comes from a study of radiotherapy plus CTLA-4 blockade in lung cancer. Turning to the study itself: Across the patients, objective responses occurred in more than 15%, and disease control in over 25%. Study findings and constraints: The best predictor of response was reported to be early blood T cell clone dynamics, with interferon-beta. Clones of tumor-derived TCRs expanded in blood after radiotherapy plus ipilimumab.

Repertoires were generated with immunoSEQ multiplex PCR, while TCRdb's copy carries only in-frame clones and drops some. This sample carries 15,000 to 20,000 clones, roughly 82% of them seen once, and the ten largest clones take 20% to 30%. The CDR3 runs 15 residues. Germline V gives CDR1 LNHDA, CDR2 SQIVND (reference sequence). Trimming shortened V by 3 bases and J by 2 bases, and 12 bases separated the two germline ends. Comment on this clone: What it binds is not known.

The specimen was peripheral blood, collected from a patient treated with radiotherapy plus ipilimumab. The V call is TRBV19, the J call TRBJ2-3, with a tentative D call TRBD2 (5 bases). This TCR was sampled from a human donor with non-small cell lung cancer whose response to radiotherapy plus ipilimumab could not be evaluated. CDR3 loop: CASSIGLALTDTQYF. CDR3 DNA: TGTGCCAGTAGTATCGGACTGGCCCTCACAGATACGCAGTATTTT.